The 21 T cell receptor beta chains below all came from one sample that was sequenced in a study of blood T cell repertoires in COVID-19. Libraries were prepared by immunoSEQ multiplex PCR; TCRdb keeps only in-frame clonotypes and omits some of them. Among a few hundred thousand clones, roughly 84% were seen once, and the ten largest hold less than 20%. Input material: peripheral blood. The receptors stem from a person aged 70 to 80 with COVID-19, enrolled during active disease.

The chain combines TRBV11-2 with TRBJ1-2, with D possibly being TRBD1 (5 bases). The CDR3 length is 15 residues. The germline gives CDR1 SGHAT, CDR2 FQNNGV. Trimming shortened V by 1 base and J by 5 bases, and 14 bases separated the two germline ends. The CDR3 here is CASSLVPDTRYGYTF. The CDR3 bases are TGTGCCAGCAGCTTAGTCCCGGACACGCGGTATGGCTACACCTTC. Full variable domain (rest looked up from reference TRBV11-2 and TRBJ1-2): EAGVAQSPRYKIIEKRQSVAFWCNPISGHATLYWYQQILGQGPKLLIQFQNNGVVDDSQLPKDRFSAERLKGVDSTLKIQPAKLEDSAVYLCASSLVPDTRYGYTFGSGTRLTVV.

The V call is TRBV5-1, the J call TRBJ2-7; 7 bases are shared with TRBD2. Germline lookup yields CDR1 SGHRS and CDR2 YFSETQ. J gave up 9 bases and V 0 bases, and 12 bases lay outside the gene matches. There are 15 residues in the CDR3. The CDR3 reads CASSLDRAGSGGQYF. CDR3 DNA sequence: TGCGCCAGCAGCTTGGATCGGGCAGGCTCGGGGGGGCAGTACTTC. Filled out from reference TRBV5-1 and TRBJ2-7, the complete variable domain reads KAGVTQTPRYLIKTRGQQVTLSCSPISGHRSVSWYQQTPGQGLQFLFEYFSETQRNKGNFPGRFSGRQFSNSRSEMNVSTLELGDSALYLCASSLDRAGSGGQYFGPGTRLTVT.

The J gene is TRBJ1-4, the V gene TRBV4-1, with a tentative D call TRBD1 (6 bases). The V gene lost 1 base and the J gene lost 8 bases, with 8 bases spanning the gap. Germline values: CDR1 MGHRA, CDR2 YSYEKL. The CDR3 runs to 13 residues. Here the CDR3 reads CASSQGGREKLFF. As DNA, the CDR3 is TGCGCCAGCAGCCAAGGGGGGCGGGAAAAACTGTTTTTT.

The V gene is TRBV7-2, the J gene TRBJ2-5; 11 bases line up with TRBD2. CDR1 is SGHTA and CDR2 is FQGNSA in the germline V gene. V lost 1 base to trimming and J lost 5 bases; unmatched junction nucleotides: 9. This CDR3 comprises 17 residues. CDR3 sequence reads: CASSLGSGSGGGETQYF. Here the CDR3 DNA reads TGTGCCAGCAGCTTAGGGTCTGGTAGCGGGGGGGGTGAGACCCAGTACTTC.

The chain is built from TRBV18 and TRBJ2-2; D gene ambiguous. Germline values: CDR1 KGHSH, CDR2 LQKENI. The CDR3 totals 18 residues. V was cut by 2 bases and J by 5 bases, with 21 bases left in between. In nucleotides, the CDR3 is TGTGCCAGCTCACCAAATTCTCTTCTGGCAGTCAAAACCGGGGAGCTGTTTTTT. Its protein is CASSPNSLLAVKTGELFF. Using reference TRBV18 and TRBJ2-2 for the parts outside the CDR3, the full variable domain is NAGVMQNPRHLVRRRGQEARLRCSPMKGHSHVYWYRQLPEEGLKFMVYLQKENIIDESGMPKERFSAEFPKEGPSILRIQQVVRGDSAAYFCASSPNSLLAVKTGELFFGEGSRLTVL.

V gene TRBV6-2 or TRBV6-3 combines with J gene TRBJ1-3, with TRBD1 as a possible D gene (6 bases). The CDR3 runs 12 residues. Trimming took 6 bases from V and 9 from J, leaving 12 bases between them. CDR1 is MNHEY, CDR2 SVGEGT, per germline. CDR3 in amino acids: CASSQRTVTIYF. DNA of the CDR3: TGTGCCAGCAGCCAACGGACAGTCACCATATATTTT.

The chain links TRBV28 to TRBJ2-1; a weak D match, TRBD1 (7 bases). Germline CDR1 and CDR2: MDHEN and SYDVKM. This CDR3 region has 15 residues. V lost 4 bases and J 8 bases, leaving 18 bases between the germline ends. As DNA, the CDR3 is TGTGCCAGCAGTTCAGGGGGGATAAATTTATATGAGCAGTTCTTC. It translates to CASSSGGINLYEQFF.

This chain uses TRBV4-1 with TRBJ2-7, with 7 bases fitting TRBD1. The CDR3 runs to 16 residues. V was clipped by 0 bases and J by 1 base; unmatched bases: 6. CDR1 is MGHRA and CDR2 is YSYEKL in the germline V gene. In nucleotides, the CDR3 is TGCGCCAGCAGCCAAGACGGACAGGTCCGTTCCTACGAGCAGTACTTC. Its protein is CASSQDGQVRSYEQYF.

The CDR3 DNA is TGTGCCAGCAGTACGAGACAGGGCGTCTCCTACAATGAGCAGTTCTTC. It yields the protein CASSTRQGVSYNEQFF. The chain combines TRBV27 with TRBJ2-1, with 7 positions matching TRBD1. The trim removed 5 bases at V and 0 bases at J, leaving 7 bases unmatched. This CDR3 comprises 16 residues. Germline-derived CDR1 and CDR2 are MNHEY and SMNVEV (reference sequence).

This clone was counted a few times. The chain couples TRBV4-1 to TRBJ2-3; D unresolved. The V gene's germline CDR1 is MGHRA and CDR2 YSYEKL. The CDR3 runs to 16 residues. V was trimmed by 0 bases and J by 2 bases, leaving 12 bases between them. CDR3 nucleotides: TGCGCCAGCAGCCAAGATCTGCGGTCCCCCACAGATACGCAGTATTTT. Protein product: CASSQDLRSPTDTQYF.

The CDR3 is CASSAEGTGGNTIYF. The DNA of the CDR3 is TGTGCCAGCAGCGCCGAGGGGACAGGGGGAAACACCATATATTTT. V and J are TRBV9 and TRBJ1-3, with TRBD1 identical over 9 bases. CDR1 is SGDLS and CDR2 is YYNGEE in the germline V gene. V was clipped by 3 bases and J by 4 bases; unmatched bases: 5. The CDR3 consists of 15 residues.

This clone was found once. This same CDR3 is encoded by further DNA sequences in the sample. The V and J genes are TRBV10-1 and TRBJ2-5; possibly TRBD2 for D (5 bases). This CDR3 contains 13 residues. The germline V and J ends were trimmed by 10 bases and 7 bases, with 19 bases remaining between them. CDR1 WNHNN and CDR2 SYGVQD come from the germline V gene (reference sequence). The CDR3 region is CATPVRPGGTQYF. CDR3 DNA sequence: TGCGCCACCCCGGTGCGCCCCGGAGGGACCCAGTACTTC.

V and J are TRBV18 and TRBJ2-5; tentative D call: TRBD2 (6 bases). The V gene's germline CDR1 is KGHSH and CDR2 LQKENI. This CDR3 comprises 16 residues. The germline V and J ends were trimmed by 3 bases and 4 bases, with 18 bases remaining between them. The CDR3 nucleotides are TGTGCCAGCTCACCGAACACCGGCGGGGTTGGAGAGACCCAGTACTTC. It is translated as CASSPNTGGVGETQYF. Together with reference TRBV18 and TRBJ2-5, the CDR3 gives the full variable domain: NAGVMQNPRHLVRRRGQEARLRCSPMKGHSHVYWYRQLPEEGLKFMVYLQKENIIDESGMPKERFSAEFPKEGPSILRIQQVVRGDSAAYFCASSPNTGGVGETQYFGPGTRLLVL.

In its sample, this clone was seen once. The rearrangement uses TRBV3-1 (or the pseudogene TRBV3-2) and TRBJ2-5, with 7 bases identical to TRBD2. Germline assignment: CDR1 LGHDT and CDR2 YNNKEL (reference sequence). Trimming took 4 bases from V and 3 from J; bases not matched to a gene: 8. This CDR3 region has 15 residues. The CDR3 nucleotides are TGTGCCAGCAGCCCCGTGGGGCTAGCGGAAGAGACCCAGTACTTC. It codes for CASSPVGLAEETQYF.

The V call is TRBV2, the J call TRBJ2-1, with D possibly being TRBD2 (6 bases). Trimming removed 6 bases from V and 4 bases from J, with 13 bases in between. This CDR3 is built from 14 residues. Germline CDR1 is SNHLY and CDR2 is FYNNEI. The CDR3 is CASRERDFYNEQFF. The CDR3, as DNA: TGTGCCAGCAGGGAGAGGGACTTTTACAATGAGCAGTTCTTC.

Regarding this clone: The sample contains more than one DNA sequence encoding this CDR3. The chain is built from TRBV7-3 and TRBJ2-2; possible D gene TRBD1, 5 bases. V dropped 5 bases and J dropped 6 bases, with 10 bases sitting between them. The CDR3 has 13 amino acids. The germline gives CDR1 SGHTA, CDR2 FQGTGA. As DNA, the CDR3 is TGTGCCAGCAGCCCCGACAGAGCCGGGGAGCTGTTTTTT. It specifies CASSPDRAGELFF.

This clone was counted a single time. The chain uses TRBV19 and TRBJ2-2; D is possibly TRBD1 (6 bases). CDR1 is LNHDA and CDR2 is SQIVND in the germline V gene (reference sequence). This CDR3 is built from 13 residues. V was shortened by 9 bases and J by 2 bases, with 10 bases between the two germline ends. CDR3 region: CASGTPNTGELFF. CDR3 DNA: TGTGCCAGCGGGACACCTAACACCGGGGAGCTGTTTTTT. Full variable domain (remainder filled in from reference TRBV19 and TRBJ2-2): DGGITQSPKYLFRKEGQNVTLSCEQNLNHDAMYWYRQDPGQGLRLIYYSQIVNDFQKGDIAEGYSVSREKKESFPLTVTSAQKNPTAFYLCASGTPNTGELFFGEGSRLTVL.

The V and J genes are TRBV6-1 and TRBJ1-5, with D unresolved. The CDR3 totals 16 residues. Trimming took 0 bases from V and 1 from J, leaving 10 bases between them. The germline V gene has CDR1 MNHNS and CDR2 SASEGT. CDR3 bases: TGTGCCAGCAGTGAAGCTGGTGTCAGGAGCAATCAGCCCCAGCATTTT. Translated: CASSEAGVRSNQPQHF.

At least ten counts were recorded for this clone. The chain is built from TRBV6-4 and TRBJ2-5, with D perhaps matching TRBD2 (5 bases). This CDR3 is 12 amino acids long. Trimming removed 10 bases at V and 4 bases at J, with 13 bases between. Per germline, CDR1 MRHNA and CDR2 SNTAGT. CDR3 nucleotide sequence: TGTGCCACGGACGGGGAAGGAGAGACCCAGTACTTC. Amino acids: CATDGEGETQYF.

This chain joins TRBV6-5 and TRBJ2-3, with D possibly being TRBD1 (6 bases). V lost 3 bases to trimming and J lost 0 bases, with 13 bases between them. The CDR3 covers 16 residues. The germline CDR1 and CDR2 sequences are MNHEY and SVGAGI. This CDR3 reads CASSYGGRSSTDTQYF. The CDR3, as DNA: TGTGCCAGCAGTTATGGGGGCAGATCTAGCACAGATACGCAGTATTTT.

This clone was seen ten or more times. The J gene is TRBJ1-1, the V gene TRBV20-1; D might be TRBD1 (6 bases). The CDR3 covers 15 residues. Germline V lookup: CDR1 DFQATT, CDR2 SNEGSKA (reference sequence). Trimming shortened V by 3 bases and J by 6 bases, and 20 bases separated the two germline ends. CDR3 in DNA: TGCAGTGCTAGTGGACGCAATACAGGGTATGCTGAAGCTTTCTTT. It codes for CSASGRNTGYAEAFF.